This T cell receptor (beta chain) derives from a study of shared clonotypes between healthy human individuals. Assay used: immunoSEQ multiplex PCR; TCRdb lists only in-frame clones, some missing. The sample has about 2.2 million clones; approximately 94% are singletons. CDR1 is SGHAT and CDR2 is FQNNGV in the germline V gene. V lost 1 base, J lost 7 bases, and 1 base stayed unmatched. This CDR3 is 14 amino acids long. CD45RO negativity and positive selection for CCR7 defined naive CD8 cells, a population that excluded terminally differentiated effector memory CD45RA+ cells. The J gene is TRBJ2-4, the V gene TRBV11-2; 10 bases are a match to TRBD1. Sequenced material: naive CD8+ T cells from PBMCs. This clonotype originated in a man aged 18 to 30 in good health. Some clones in this sample may be carry-over from other donors' samples. The CDR3 is CASSLGTGGNIQYF. DNA of the CDR3: TGTGCCAGCAGCTTAGGGACAGGGGGTAACATTCAGTACTTC.